This entry describes one T cell receptor beta chain. The data were taken from a study of blood T cell repertoires in COVID-19. For the study at large: COVID-19 samples collected from the United States, Italy and Spain covered acute and convalescent phases. Sources were T cells, B-cell-depleted T cells, or PBMCs; the material itself was cDNA or gDNA.

From germline, CDR1 is KGHDR and CDR2 SFDVKD. V lost 10 bases to trimming and J lost 3 bases, with 8 bases between them. The CDR3 has 11 residues. The table came from immunoSEQ multiplex PCR; TCRdb's copy has only in-frame clones and leaves some out. Of 100,000 or so clones listed, 85% are singletons. V is TRBV24-1 and J is TRBJ2-5; D gene ambiguous. The sequence was collected from a man aged 45-60 years with acute or convalescent COVID-19. The sample was peripheral blood. CDR3 sequence: CATQNEETQYF. The CDR3 nucleotides read TGTGCCACTCAGAACGAAGAGACCCAGTACTTC.